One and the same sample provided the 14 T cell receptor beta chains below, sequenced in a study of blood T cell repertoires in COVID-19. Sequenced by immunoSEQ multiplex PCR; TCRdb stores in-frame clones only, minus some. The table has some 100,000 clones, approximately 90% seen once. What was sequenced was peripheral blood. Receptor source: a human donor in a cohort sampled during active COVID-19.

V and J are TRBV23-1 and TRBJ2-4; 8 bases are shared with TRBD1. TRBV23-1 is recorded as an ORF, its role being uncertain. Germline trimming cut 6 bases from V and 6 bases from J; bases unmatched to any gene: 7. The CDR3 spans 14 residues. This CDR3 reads CASSSGGRGNIQYF. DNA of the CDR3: TGCGCCAGCAGCTCAGGGGGCCGGGGAAACATTCAGTACTTC.

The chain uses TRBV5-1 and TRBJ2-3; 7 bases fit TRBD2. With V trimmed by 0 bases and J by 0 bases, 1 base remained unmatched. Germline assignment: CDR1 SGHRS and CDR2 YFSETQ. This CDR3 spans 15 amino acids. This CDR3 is CASSLGGGSTDTQYF. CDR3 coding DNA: TGCGCCAGCAGCTTGGGCGGGGGTAGCACAGATACGCAGTATTTT.

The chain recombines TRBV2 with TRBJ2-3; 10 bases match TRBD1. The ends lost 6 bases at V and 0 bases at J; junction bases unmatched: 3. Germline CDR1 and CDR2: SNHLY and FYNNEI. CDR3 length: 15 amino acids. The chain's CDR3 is CASSGTGVSTDTQYF. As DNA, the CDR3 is TGTGCCAGCAGCGGGACAGGGGTTAGCACAGATACGCAGTATTTT.

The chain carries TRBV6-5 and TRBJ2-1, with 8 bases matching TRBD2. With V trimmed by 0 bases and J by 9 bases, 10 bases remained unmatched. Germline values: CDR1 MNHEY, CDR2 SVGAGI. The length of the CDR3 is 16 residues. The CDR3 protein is CASSYSDREGRGEQFF. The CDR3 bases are TGTGCCAGCAGTTACTCGGACCGGGAGGGCCGGGGTGAGCAGTTCTTC.

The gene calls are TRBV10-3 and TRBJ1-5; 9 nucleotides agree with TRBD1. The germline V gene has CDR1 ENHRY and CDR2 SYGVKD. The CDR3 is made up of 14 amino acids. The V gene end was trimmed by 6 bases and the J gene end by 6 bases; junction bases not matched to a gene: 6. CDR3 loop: CAISVQGQGQPQHF. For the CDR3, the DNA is TGTGCCATCAGCGTACAGGGACAGGGTCAGCCCCAGCATTTT.

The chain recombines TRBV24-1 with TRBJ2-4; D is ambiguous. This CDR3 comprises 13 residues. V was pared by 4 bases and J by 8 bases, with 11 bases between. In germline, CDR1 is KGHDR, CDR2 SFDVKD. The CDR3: CATSEPGLDIQYF. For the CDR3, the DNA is TGTGCCACCAGTGAGCCAGGTTTGGACATTCAGTACTTC.

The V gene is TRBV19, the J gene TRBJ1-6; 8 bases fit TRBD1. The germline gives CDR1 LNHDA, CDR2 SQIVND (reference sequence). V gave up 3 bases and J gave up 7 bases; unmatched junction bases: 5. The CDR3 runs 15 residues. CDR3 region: CASSMGGQGNSPLHF. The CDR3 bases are TGTGCCAGTAGTATGGGAGGACAGGGAAATTCACCCCTCCACTTT.

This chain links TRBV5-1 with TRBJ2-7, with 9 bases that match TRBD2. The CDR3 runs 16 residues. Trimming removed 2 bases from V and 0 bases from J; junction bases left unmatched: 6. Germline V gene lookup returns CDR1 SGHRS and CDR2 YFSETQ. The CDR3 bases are TGCGCCAGCAGCTTTTATAGCGGGGGTGTCTCCTACGAGCAGTACTTC. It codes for CASSFYSGGVSYEQYF.

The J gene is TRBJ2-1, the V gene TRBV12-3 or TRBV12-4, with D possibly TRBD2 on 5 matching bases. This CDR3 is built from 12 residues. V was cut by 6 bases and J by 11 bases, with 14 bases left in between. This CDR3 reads CASRPPGTKQFF. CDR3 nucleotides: TGTGCCAGCAGACCCCCGGGAACTAAGCAGTTCTTC.

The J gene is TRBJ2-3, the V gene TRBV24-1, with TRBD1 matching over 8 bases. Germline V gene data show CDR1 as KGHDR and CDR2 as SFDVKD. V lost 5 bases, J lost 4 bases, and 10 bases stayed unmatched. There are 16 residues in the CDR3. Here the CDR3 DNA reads TGTGCCACCAGTGCCTTGGACAGGGCAGGTGCAGATACGCAGTATTTT. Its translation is CATSALDRAGADTQYF.

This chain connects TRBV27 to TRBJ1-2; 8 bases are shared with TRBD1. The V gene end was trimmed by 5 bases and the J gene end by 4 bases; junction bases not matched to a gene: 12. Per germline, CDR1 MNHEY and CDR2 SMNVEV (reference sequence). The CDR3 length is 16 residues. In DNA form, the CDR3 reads TGTGCCAGCAGTCCATCGCACAGGGGGTCTGGCTATGGCTACACCTTC. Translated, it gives CASSPSHRGSGYGYTF.

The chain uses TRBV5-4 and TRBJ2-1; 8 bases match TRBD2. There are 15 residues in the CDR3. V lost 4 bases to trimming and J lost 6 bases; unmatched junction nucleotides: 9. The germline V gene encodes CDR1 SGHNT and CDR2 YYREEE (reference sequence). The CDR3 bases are TGTGCCAGCAGCGCCCCGGGGGGGCTCGGCAATGAGCAGTTCTTC. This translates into CASSAPGGLGNEQFF.

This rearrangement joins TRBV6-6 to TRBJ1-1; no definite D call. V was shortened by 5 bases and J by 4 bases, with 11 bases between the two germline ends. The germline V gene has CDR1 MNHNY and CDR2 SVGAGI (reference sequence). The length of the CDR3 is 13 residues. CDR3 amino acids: CASSTNTGTEAFF. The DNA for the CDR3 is TGTGCCAGCAGTACGAACACGGGCACTGAAGCTTTCTTT.

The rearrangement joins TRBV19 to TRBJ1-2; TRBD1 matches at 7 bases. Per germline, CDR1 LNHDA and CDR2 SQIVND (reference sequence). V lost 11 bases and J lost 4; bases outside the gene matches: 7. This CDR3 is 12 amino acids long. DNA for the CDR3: TGTGCCTCGGGCAGGGGGGTCTATGGCTACACCTTC. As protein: CASGRGVYGYTF.